These 5 T cell receptor beta chains originate from one sample sequenced in a study of blood T cell repertoires in COVID-19. Clones were sequenced by immunoSEQ multiplex PCR, and TCRdb holds only the in-frame ones, with some missing. This sample yields approximately 200,000 clones, of which approximately 86% are seen a single time; approximately 4.8% belongs to the top ten. Sequencing was carried out using PBMCs or T cells enriched from blood (not recorded which). All receptors come from a woman in her 30s who had been exposed to COVID-19.

The chain's CDR3 is CASSSSSFSGNTIYF. The CDR3 DNA reads as TGCGCCAGCAGCTCATCAAGCTTCTCTGGAAACACCATATATTTT. This chain links TRBV5-1 with TRBJ1-3; no firm D call. The CDR3 has 15 residues. V lost 3 bases and J lost 0, with 10 bases in between. Per germline, CDR1 SGHRS and CDR2 YFSETQ.

The rearrangement uses TRBV11-2 and TRBJ2-7, with D maybe TRBD2 (5 bases). CDR3 size: 14 residues. CDR1 and CDR2 from the germline V gene are SGHAT and FQNNGV. V was cut by 5 bases and J by 6 bases, with 17 bases left in between. Here the CDR3 reads CASSPIRGSGEQYF. As DNA, the CDR3 is TGTGCCAGCAGCCCTATACGGGGTTCAGGCGAGCAGTACTTC.

This clone was seen more than once but under ten times. The J gene is TRBJ2-5, the V gene TRBV5-4, with 9 positions matching TRBD1. V lost 4 bases to trimming and J lost 2 bases; unmatched junction nucleotides: 6. CDR1 and CDR2 from the germline V gene are SGHNT and YYREEE (reference sequence). The CDR3 sequence is 15 residues long. The CDR3 spells CASSEGGTGQETQYF. CDR3 DNA sequence: TGTGCCAGCAGCGAGGGAGGGACAGGGCAAGAGACCCAGTACTTC.

This chain uses TRBV27 with TRBJ1-2; weak D call: TRBD1 (6 bases). The ends were cut back, 7 bases at V and 1 base at J, with 7 bases in the middle. The CDR3 totals 12 residues. Germline assignment: CDR1 MNHEY and CDR2 SMNVEV (reference sequence). In DNA form, the CDR3 reads TGTGCCAGCAAGGGGGTTAACTATGGCTACACCTTC. It translates to CASKGVNYGYTF.

The J gene is TRBJ2-3, the V gene TRBV29-1; weak D call: TRBD2 (6 bases). This CDR3 has 11 residues. Per the germline V gene, CDR1 is SQVTM and CDR2 is ANQGSEA. Deletions cut 6 bases from V and 5 bases from J, with 9 bases between. The CDR3: CSVTAGDTQYF. The CDR3 DNA reads TGCAGCGTGACAGCGGGAGATACGCAGTATTTT.